The next 25 T cell receptor beta chains were all read from a single sample in a study of blood T cells in healthy people across ages. The second PCR ran roughly 6 to 11 cycles with a sample-barcoded 5' primer and J-beta primers. TCRdb re-called the 5' RACE reads through MiXCR, storing one row per CDR3 protein. The sample contains some 930,000 distinct CDR3 sequences, 25% to 30% of which appear only once. The same sample was also used in a study of T cells of mothers and their children.

The material sequenced was blood. The source is a woman aged 40 to 50 in good health.

Many counts were recorded for this clonotype. The chain links TRBV7-2 to TRBJ1-4; maybe TRBD1 (5 bases). Per the germline V gene, CDR1 is SGHTA and CDR2 is FQGNSA. This CDR3 region has 15 residues. V lost 2 bases to trimming and J lost 1 base, with 8 bases between them. CDR3 loop: CASSLTGVTNEKLFF. The CDR3 DNA sequence: TGTGCCAGCAGCTTAACAGGAGTAACTAATGAAAAACTGTTTTTT.

Turning to this clonotype: Its ends do not fully match the called genes, so a read error is possible. V gene TRBV10-2 combines with J gene TRBJ1-1, with D tentatively TRBD1 (5 bases). Per the germline V gene, CDR1 is WSHSY and CDR2 is SAAADI. The CDR3 loop spans 15 amino acids. The CDR3 region has the DNA TGCGCCAGTACCACAGGCCTGGGCCAGAACACTGGAGCTTTCTTT. As protein: CASTTGLGQNTGAFF.

V usage is TRBV4-3 and J usage is TRBJ2-1, with D uncertain. Trimming removed 0 bases at V and 6 bases at J, with 12 bases between. Germline lookup yields CDR1 LGHNA and CDR2 YSLEER. The CDR3 loop spans 15 amino acids. The CDR3 nucleotides read TGCGCCAGCAGCCAAGAAGGGCAAACAACCAATGAGCAGTTCTTC. Its translation: CASSQEGQTTNEQFF.

A few counts support this clonotype. This sequence joins TRBV3-1 and TRBJ1-6, with D perhaps TRBD1 (6 bases). CDR1 and CDR2 from the germline V gene are LGHDT and YNNKEL (reference sequence). Trimming shortened V by 4 bases and J by 5 bases, and 9 bases separated the two germline ends. The CDR3 length is 14 residues. CDR3 nucleotide sequence: TGTGCCAGCAGCCGGAACAGGGATAATTCACCCCTCCACTTT. This translates into CASSRNRDNSPLHF.

This clonotype was recorded many times. The V and J genes are TRBV6-6 and TRBJ2-7; D tentatively fits TRBD1 or TRBD2 (5 bases each). This CDR3 has 14 residues. Germline assignment: CDR1 MNHNY and CDR2 SVGAGI (reference sequence). Trimming shortened V by 6 bases and J by 6 bases, and 18 bases separated the two germline ends. The CDR3 DNA reads as TGTGCCAGCAGGTTCCCGGGACCCCAATCCGAGCAGTACTTC. Translation gives CASRFPGPQSEQYF.

In its sample, this clonotype was seen a few times. V gene TRBV19 combines with J gene TRBJ2-5, with 7 positions matching TRBD1. With the DNA end fitting TRBJ2-7 better, the J assignment may be wrong. The CDR3 runs 14 residues. Germline values: CDR1 LNHDA, CDR2 SQIVND (reference sequence). The CDR3 sequence: CASSRFGTEYEQYF. Written as DNA, the CDR3 is TGTGCCAGTAGTCGTTTCGGGACAGAGTACGAGCAGTACTTC.

This clonotype was detected many times. V is TRBV7-2 and J is TRBJ2-1; 7 bases are shared with TRBD2. CDR1 and CDR2 from the germline V gene are SGHTA and FQGNSA. The CDR3 totals 13 residues. Losses at the gene ends were 8 bases for V and 0 bases for J; bases not matched to a gene: 1. CDR3 nucleotides: TGTGCCAGCTCGGGGGGCTCCTACAATGAGCAGTTCTTC. This gives the protein CASSGGSYNEQFF.

This clonotype showed up many times. This sequence joins TRBV5-1 and TRBJ2-7; either TRBD1 or TRBD2 may fit D (5 bases each). The CDR3 loop spans 14 amino acids. Germline lookup yields CDR1 SGHRS and CDR2 YFSETQ. V lost 5 bases, J lost 3 bases, and 15 bases lay in between. CDR3 sequence: CASRFRDGNYEQYF. The CDR3 DNA reads as TGCGCCAGCAGATTCCGGGACGGTAACTACGAGCAGTACTTC.

The rearrangement links TRBV6-2 or TRBV6-3 to TRBJ1-5; D is undetermined. CDR3 length equals 16 residues. Trimming stripped 4 bases from V and 2 bases from J, with 15 bases between. Germline values: CDR1 MNHEY, CDR2 SVGEGT. CDR3 in DNA: TGTGCCAGCAGTTTTTCCTCCATTCTTCGCAATCAGCCCCAGCATTTT. It encodes CASSFSSILRNQPQHF.

This clonotype was observed at least ten times. V gene TRBV10-3 combines with J gene TRBJ2-5; D is possibly TRBD1 (5 bases). Germline CDR1 and CDR2: ENHRY and SYGVKD. Trimming pared 6 bases from V and 1 base from J, leaving 9 bases between. CDR3 length: 13 amino acids. This CDR3 reads CAIRQGPQETQYF. Here the CDR3 DNA reads TGTGCCATCAGGCAGGGTCCCCAAGAGACCCAGTACTTC.

The genes are TRBV4-1 and TRBJ2-1, with 11 bases that match TRBD1. Trimming removed 3 bases from V and 1 base from J; junction bases left unmatched: 11. The CDR3 loop spans 19 amino acids. Germline V gene data show CDR1 as MGHRA and CDR2 as YSYEKL. This chain's CDR3 is CASSHRADRGHPSYNEQFF. CDR3 nucleotide sequence: TGCGCCAGCAGCCATCGTGCGGACAGGGGGCACCCGTCCTACAATGAGCAGTTCTTC.

This clonotype was found a few times. The gene calls are TRBV12-3 or TRBV12-4 and TRBJ2-7; D perhaps matches TRBD1 (5 bases). Trimming left V 5 bases short and J 3 bases short, with 11 bases between. This CDR3 has 13 residues. CDR3 sequence (DNA): TGTGCCAGCAGTAGGGCAGGGTACTACGAGCAGTACTTC. Residues: CASSRAGYYEQYF.

Details on this clonotype: A read error may explain this, as a much larger clone is one base away. This chain links TRBV29-1 with TRBJ1-2; possible D gene TRBD1, 6 bases. Germline CDR1 SQVTM, CDR2 ANQGSEA. CDR3 length: 13 amino acids. The CDR3 DNA follows: TGCAGCGTTGAAGCTACAGGGCCCTATGGCAACACCTTC. Its protein product is CSVEATGPYGNTF.

The J gene is TRBJ2-1, the V gene TRBV7-2; the D is unclear. CDR1 is SGHTA and CDR2 is FQGNSA in the germline V gene. CDR3 size: 13 residues. Between the trimmed V and J ends, which lost 1 base and 7 bases, there was a span of 8 bases. CDR3 nucleotides: TGTGCCAGCAGCTTAGAACTGTTTAATGAGCAGTTCTTC. Translating gives CASSLELFNEQFF. Full variable domain (rest looked up from reference TRBV7-2 and TRBJ2-1): GAGVSQSPSNKVTEKGKDVELRCDPISGHTALYWYRQSLGQGLEFLIYFQGNSAPDKSGLPSDRFSAERTGGSVSTLTIQRTQQEDSAVYLCASSLELFNEQFFGPGTRLTVL.

This clonotype was recorded many times. This rearrangement joins TRBV6-5 to TRBJ2-7; D possibly corresponds to TRBD1 (5 bases). The germline gives CDR1 MNHEY, CDR2 SVGAGI. The CDR3 totals 13 residues. Trimming pared 7 bases from V and 8 bases from J, leaving 18 bases between. CDR3 in amino acids: CASMITGRAKQYF. The DNA of the CDR3 is TGTGCCAGCATGATTACGGGCAGGGCTAAGCAGTACTTC.

The chain links TRBV5-1 to TRBJ1-5; D may be TRBD1 (6 bases). The germline V gene encodes CDR1 SGHRS and CDR2 YFSETQ. The V gene lost 4 bases and the J gene lost 3 bases, with 11 bases spanning the gap. This CDR3 region has 14 residues. CDR3 DNA: TGCGCCAGCAGCGAAGGACAGCCCAATCAGCCCCAGCATTTT. Translation gives CASSEGQPNQPQHF.

This clonotype was seen only a few times. CDR3 region: CASSFWQNYGYTF. For the CDR3, the DNA is TGTGCCAGCAGCTTCTGGCAGAACTATGGCTACACCTTC. V usage is TRBV7-2 and J usage is TRBJ1-2; D not resolved. Trimming left V 3 bases short and J 2 bases short, with 7 bases between. Per germline, CDR1 SGHTA and CDR2 FQGNSA. The CDR3 loop spans 13 amino acids.

As for this clonotype: An end of the junction does not agree with germline; a read error may underlie this. This chain connects TRBV7-6 to TRBJ1-1; D perhaps matches TRBD1 (5 bases). The CDR3 length is 15 residues. Looked up from germline, CDR1 is SGHVS and CDR2 is FNYEAQ. The CDR3 coding sequence is TGTGCCGGCAGCCCCGGGGGGTTCGGGAACACTGAAGCTTTCTTT. It yields the protein CAGSPGGFGNTEAFF.

This clonotype has a handful of counts. The chain joins TRBV9 to TRBJ1-4, with D unresolved. There are 17 residues in the CDR3. Germline CDR1 SGDLS, CDR2 YYNGEE. Trimming shortened V by 1 base and J by 0 bases, and 13 bases separated the two germline ends. The CDR3 loop is CASSVRGNFATNEKLFF. In DNA, the CDR3 is TGTGCCAGCAGCGTACGAGGGAATTTTGCAACTAATGAAAAACTGTTTTTT.

A few counts support this clonotype. This chain links TRBV28 with TRBJ1-5; D possibly corresponds to TRBD1 (5 bases). This CDR3 has 16 residues. V was shortened by 11 bases and J by 0 bases, with 20 bases between the two germline ends. Germline CDR1 and CDR2: MDHEN and SYDVKM. The CDR3: CAGKRHGTNSNQPQHF. CDR3 nucleotides: TGTGCCGGAAAACGACACGGGACCAATAGCAATCAGCCCCAGCATTTT.

This clonotype was observed a single time. The rearrangement uses TRBV18 and TRBJ2-7; D possibly uses TRBD1 or TRBD2 (5 bases each). The DNA end is a closer match to TRBJ2-5, so the J assignment may be wrong. The CDR3 consists of 15 residues. Germline V gene lookup returns CDR1 KGHSH and CDR2 LQKENI. The CDR3 coding sequence is TGTGCCAGCTCACCACCGTTCGGGACGGAAGAGACCCAGTACTTC. This sequence encodes CASSPPFGTEETQYF.

This clonotype has only a few counts. Given a much more abundant clone one base away, this may be a read error. J is TRBJ2-1 and V is TRBV20-1; 12 nucleotides align to TRBD2. TRBJ2-7 matches the DNA end more closely, so the J call is doubtful. Germline V lookup: CDR1 DFQATT, CDR2 SNEGSKA (reference sequence). The CDR3 extends over 16 amino acids. Written as DNA, the CDR3 is TGCAGTGCTCGTCGACTAGCGGGGGTGCGTTACAATGAGCAGTACTTC. Residues: CSARRLAGVRYNEQYF.

This clonotype has at least ten counts. This rearrangement joins TRBV7-6 to TRBJ1-2; 8 nucleotides agree with TRBD1. This CDR3 contains 17 residues. The V gene end was trimmed by 2 bases and the J gene end by 3 bases; junction bases not matched to a gene: 11. Germline V gene lookup returns CDR1 SGHVS and CDR2 FNYEAQ. The CDR3 nucleotides are TGTGCCAGCAGCTTACGCGGGACAGGCGAGGTGGACTATGGCTACACCTTC. Translating it yields CASSLRGTGEVDYGYTF.

The chain joins TRBV20-1 to TRBJ2-7; 9 nucleotides agree with TRBD1. V lost 5 bases to trimming and J lost 9 bases; unmatched junction nucleotides: 8. The CDR3 covers 12 residues. Germline values: CDR1 DFQATT, CDR2 SNEGSKA (reference sequence). CDR3 sequence: CSASGTGWRQYF. The CDR3 DNA is TGCAGTGCTTCCGGGACAGGGTGGCGGCAGTACTTC.

This rearrangement joins TRBV4-2 to TRBJ1-3, with D tentatively TRBD1 (6 bases). The CDR3 has 19 residues. The germline gives CDR1 LGHNA, CDR2 YNFKEQ. V lost 0 bases to trimming and J lost 0 bases, with 18 bases between them. For the CDR3, the DNA is TGTGCCAGCAGCCAAGATCTGACCCGGCAGGGGAGCTCTGGAAACACCATATATTTT. The encoded protein is CASSQDLTRQGSSGNTIYF.